The 30 T cell receptor beta chains listed next were all sequenced from one sample in a study of CD4+ T cells in melanoma. Assay: immunoSEQ multiplex PCR; the TCRdb copy retains only in-frame clones and omits some. The table shows nearly 50,000 clones, with 85% to 90% occurring only once. Sequenced: peripheral blood. The source is a human donor with melanoma.

V usage is TRBV5-1 and J usage is TRBJ2-5, with D unclear. The CDR3 consists of 13 residues. The ends were cut back, 1 base at V and 1 base at J, with 5 bases in the middle. Germline V gene sequence: CDR1 SGHRS, CDR2 YFSETQ. The CDR3 sequence is CASSLITQETQYF. CDR3 in DNA: TGCGCCAGCAGCTTGATCACCCAAGAGACCCAGTACTTC.

V usage is TRBV15 and J usage is TRBJ1-5; D perhaps matches TRBD1 (5 bases). Germline V lookup: CDR1 LNHNV, CDR2 YYDKDF (reference sequence). Trimming stripped 3 bases from V and 0 bases from J, with 15 bases between. The CDR3 spans 17 residues. CDR3 residues: CATSRGVLQYSNQPQHF. CDR3 DNA sequence: TGTGCCACCAGCAGGGGGGTTCTCCAATATAGCAATCAGCCCCAGCATTTT.

The chain links TRBV7-9 to TRBJ2-3, with a weak D call TRBD2 (6 bases). Germline assignment: CDR1 SEHNR and CDR2 FQNEAQ (reference sequence). V was pared by 0 bases and J by 2 bases, with 9 bases between. This CDR3 comprises 15 residues. The CDR3 here is CASSLASGYTDTQYF. The CDR3 DNA follows: TGTGCCAGCAGCTTAGCTAGCGGATACACAGATACGCAGTATTTT.

The V and J genes are TRBV5-4 and TRBJ2-1, with D perhaps TRBD1 or TRBD2 (7 bases each). Trimming pared 3 bases from V and 9 bases from J, leaving 13 bases between. The CDR3 runs to 13 residues. The germline gives CDR1 SGHNT, CDR2 YYREEE (reference sequence). The CDR3 reads CASSSPGGGEQFF. The CDR3 region has the DNA TGTGCCAGCAGCTCGCCAGGGGGGGGTGAGCAGTTCTTC.

In its sample, this clone was seen a few times. This chain links TRBV27 with TRBJ2-3; D is possibly TRBD1 (6 bases). This CDR3 is built from 12 residues. The V gene lost 7 bases and the J gene lost 1 base, with 6 bases spanning the gap. Germline loops: CDR1 MNHEY, CDR2 SMNVEV (reference sequence). Here the CDR3 DNA reads TGTGCCAGCACAGGGGGCACAGATACGCAGTATTTT. This codes for CASTGGTDTQYF.

This chain uses TRBV7-9 with TRBJ2-3; TRBD2 aligns across 9 bases. Germline V gene data show CDR1 as SEHNR and CDR2 as FQNEAQ (reference sequence). Trimming at V came to 0 bases and at J to 5 bases, leaving 12 bases not matched to a gene. The CDR3 totals 18 residues. The CDR3 reads CASSLAGGGSGGEDTQYF. In nucleotides, the CDR3 is TGTGCCAGCAGCTTAGCGGGGGGCGGTAGCGGGGGTGAAGATACGCAGTATTTT. Full variable domain (remainder filled in from reference TRBV7-9 and TRBJ2-3): DTGVSQNPRHKITKRGQNVTFRCDPISEHNRLYWYRQTLGQGPEFLTYFQNEAQLEKSRLLSDRFSAERPKGSFSTLEIQRTEQGDSAMYLCASSLAGGGSGGEDTQYFGPGTRLTVL.

The J gene is TRBJ2-7, the V gene TRBV5-4; 8 bases are shared with TRBD1. V shed 1 base, J shed 6 bases, and the junction held 12 bases outside the gene matches. The CDR3 is 16 amino acids. CDR1 is SGHNT and CDR2 is YYREEE in the germline V gene (reference sequence). The CDR3 nucleotides read TGTGCCAGCAGCTTGTCCCCGGACAGGGCTTCAGGCGAGCAGTACTTC. Translated: CASSLSPDRASGEQYF.

V usage is TRBV7-8 and J usage is TRBJ1-4; TRBD1 matches at 9 bases. The CDR3 has 14 amino acids. CDR1 SGHVS and CDR2 FQNEAQ come from the germline V gene. Losses at the gene ends were 6 bases for V and 8 bases for J; bases not matched to a gene: 7. The CDR3: CASRFGTGNEKLFF. The CDR3 coding sequence is TGTGCCAGCAGGTTCGGGACAGGGAACGAAAAACTGTTTTTT. Drawing the rest from reference TRBV7-8 and TRBJ1-4, the complete variable domain is GAGVSQSPRYKVAKRGQDVALRCDPISGHVSLFWYQQALGQGPEFLTYFQNEAQLDKSGLPSDRFFAERPEGSVSTLKIQRTQQEDSAVYLCASRFGTGNEKLFFGSGTQLSVL.

The V and J genes are TRBV4-1 and TRBJ2-2; perhaps TRBD1 as D (6 bases). Germline-derived CDR1 and CDR2 are MGHRA and YSYEKL. Trimming removed 0 bases at V and 4 bases at J, with 12 bases between. The CDR3 consists of 16 residues. The CDR3 sequence: CASSQEVGASTGELFF. CDR3 coding DNA: TGCGCCAGCAGCCAAGAAGTGGGGGCGTCCACCGGGGAGCTGTTTTTT.

J is TRBJ2-3 and V is TRBV4-2, with D maybe TRBD2 (5 bases). From germline, CDR1 is LGHNA and CDR2 YNFKEQ. The V and J ends lost 0 bases and 2 bases respectively, with 15 bases between them. CDR3 size: 17 residues. The CDR3 region has the DNA TGTGCCAGCAGCCAAGATAGGGCTAGCCCACTCACAGATACGCAGTATTTT. It encodes CASSQDRASPLTDTQYF.

The V call is TRBV6-1, the J call TRBJ2-6, with TRBD1 matching 11 bases. This CDR3 is built from 17 residues. The germline V gene encodes CDR1 MNHNS and CDR2 SASEGT. V was pared by 2 bases and J by 2 bases, with 2 bases of the junction left unmatched. This CDR3 reads CASSERTGGAGANVLTF. The CDR3 bases are TGTGCCAGCAGTGAACGGACAGGGGGCGCTGGGGCCAACGTCCTGACTTTC.

This clone showed up just once. The chain is built from TRBV7-6 and TRBJ2-5; D unclear. The germline CDR1 and CDR2 sequences are SGHVS and FNYEAQ. The germline V and J ends were trimmed by 5 bases and 7 bases, with 17 bases remaining between them. This CDR3 has 14 amino acids. This chain's CDR3 is CASSPPGPDLTQYF. In nucleotides, the CDR3 is TGTGCCAGCAGCCCCCCAGGCCCCGATCTGACCCAGTACTTC.

This clone was counted once. This chain uses TRBV7-2 with TRBJ1-2; the D gene is possibly TRBD1 (5 bases). V was trimmed by 5 bases and J by 9 bases, leaving 13 bases between them. The CDR3 loop spans 12 amino acids. Germline V CDR1 and CDR2: SGHTA, FQGNSA. DNA for the CDR3: TGTGCCAGCAGCCCACGGGACCCGAGCTACACCTTC. Protein: CASSPRDPSYTF.

The chain combines TRBV10-3 with TRBJ1-5; a possible D gene is TRBD1 (5 bases). Trimming removed 3 bases at V and 5 bases at J, with 5 bases between. The CDR3 covers 12 residues. From germline, CDR1 is ENHRY and CDR2 SYGVKD. The CDR3 protein is CAISDRDQPQHF. The CDR3 bases are TGTGCCATCAGTGACAGGGATCAGCCCCAGCATTTT.

The gene calls are TRBV2 and TRBJ1-5; TRBD1 matches at 7 bases. Germline V gives CDR1 SNHLY, CDR2 FYNNEI. The length of the CDR3 is 16 residues. V was clipped by 6 bases and J by 5 bases; unmatched bases: 13. In DNA, the CDR3 is TGTGCCAGCAGAGGTTCTCAGCGAACAGGGGATCAGCCCCAGCATTTT. It translates to CASRGSQRTGDQPQHF. Full variable domain (remainder filled in from reference TRBV2 and TRBJ1-5): EPEVTQTPSHQVTQMGQEVILRCVPISNHLYFYWYRQILGQKVEFLVSFYNNEISEKSEIFDDQFSVERPDGSNFTLKIRSTKLEDSAMYFCASRGSQRTGDQPQHFGDGTRLSIL.

The chain is built from TRBV30 and TRBJ1-1; 8 positions match TRBD1. V gave up 6 bases and J gave up 6 bases; unmatched junction bases: 3. The CDR3 has 11 residues. CDR1 is GTSNPN and CDR2 is SVGIG in the germline V gene (reference sequence). CDR3 coding DNA: TGTGCCTGCGCAGGGGGCCCTGAAGCTTTCTTT. It specifies CACAGGPEAFF. Full variable domain (rest looked up from reference TRBV30 and TRBJ1-1): SQTIHQWPATLVQPVGSPLSLECTVEGTSNPNLYWYRQAAGRGLQLLFYSVGIGQISSEVPQNLSASRPQDRQFILSSKKLLLSDSGFYLCACAGGPEAFFGQGTRLTVV.

V is TRBV7-3 and J is TRBJ2-1; 8 bases agree with TRBD1. The V gene end was trimmed by 5 bases and the J gene end by 0 bases; junction bases not matched to a gene: 6. From germline, CDR1 is SGHTA and CDR2 FQGTGA. This CDR3 is 16 amino acids long. CDR3 residues: CASSPRTGFSYNEQFF. CDR3 nucleotides: TGTGCCAGCAGCCCCCGGACAGGGTTCTCCTACAATGAGCAGTTCTTC.

This chain connects TRBV5-1 to TRBJ2-7, with 7 bases fitting TRBD1. The CDR3 covers 13 residues. The V segment lost 0 bases and the J segment 6 bases; nucleotides outside the gene matches: 3. Looked up from germline, CDR1 is SGHRS and CDR2 is YFSETQ. This chain's CDR3 is CASSLAGQPEQYF. The CDR3 DNA sequence: TGCGCCAGCAGCTTGGCGGGACAGCCCGAGCAGTACTTC.

The rearrangement uses TRBV5-1 and TRBJ2-2; 7 nucleotides line up with TRBD1. The length of the CDR3 is 15 residues. The V gene's germline CDR1 is SGHRS and CDR2 YFSETQ. Unmatched junction bases numbered 1, after V lost 1 base and J lost 1 base. The DNA for the CDR3 is TGCGCCAGCAGCTTGCGACAGGGGAACACCGGGGAGCTGTTTTTT. Protein: CASSLRQGNTGELFF.

This clone was counted only a few times. The chain links TRBV4-2 to TRBJ2-1, with 12 bases lining up with TRBD1. In germline, CDR1 is LGHNA, CDR2 YNFKEQ. V was pared by 6 bases and J by 7 bases, with 16 bases of the junction left unmatched. The CDR3 is 18 amino acids. The chain's CDR3 is CASSPPYSGTGGLNEQFF. The CDR3 DNA follows: TGTGCCAGCAGTCCCCCTTATTCCGGGACAGGGGGCCTAAATGAGCAGTTCTTC.

The chain joins TRBV18 to TRBJ2-2; a weak D match, TRBD2 (5 bases). Germline V gene data show CDR1 as KGHSH and CDR2 as LQKENI. V was cut by 4 bases and J by 3 bases, with 12 bases left in between. The CDR3 length is 15 residues. For the CDR3, the DNA is TGTGCCAGCTCACGTTCTCGGGGTGACACCGGGGAGCTGTTTTTT. Translated, it gives CASSRSRGDTGELFF.

The rearrangement links TRBV11-1 to TRBJ2-1; 12 nucleotides line up with TRBD2. The CDR3 runs to 15 residues. The germline CDR1 and CDR2 sequences are SGHAT and FQDESV (reference sequence). Trimming at V came to 6 bases and at J to 6 bases, leaving 6 bases not matched to a gene. The DNA of the CDR3 is TGTGCCAGCAGTCTAGCGGGGGGGCCTTTCAATGAGCAGTTCTTC. Residues: CASSLAGGPFNEQFF.

This clone was seen only once. This rearrangement joins TRBV4-1 to TRBJ2-6; D not certain. This CDR3 is 14 amino acids long. Germline V gene sequence: CDR1 MGHRA, CDR2 YSYEKL. The V end lost 1 base, the J end lost 2 bases, and 3 bases lay between the germline ends. CDR3 coding DNA: TGCGCCAGCAGCCAAGTTGCTGGGGCCAACGTCCTGACTTTC. Amino acids: CASSQVAGANVLTF.

The count of this clone is one. The rearrangement uses TRBV6-5 and TRBJ1-6; 7 bases agree with TRBD1. This CDR3 region has 15 residues. J lost 4 bases, V lost 4 bases, and 4 bases had no gene match. Germline V gives CDR1 MNHEY, CDR2 SVGAGI. The CDR3 region is CASSLGRGYNSPLHF. The CDR3 DNA reads as TGTGCCAGCAGTTTGGGCAGGGGGTATAATTCACCCCTCCACTTT.

Judged by abundance, this clone is medium-sized. The rearrangement links TRBV28 to TRBJ1-4; a possible D gene is TRBD1 (6 bases). The germline V and J ends were trimmed by 3 bases and 3 bases, with 8 bases remaining between them. The germline gives CDR1 MDHEN, CDR2 SYDVKM. This CDR3 spans 14 amino acids. The CDR3: CASSLDSSNEKLFF. CDR3 nucleotides: TGTGCCAGCAGTTTGGACAGCTCTAATGAAAAACTGTTTTTT. Drawing the rest from reference TRBV28 and TRBJ1-4, the complete variable domain is DVKVTQSSRYLVKRTGEKVFLECVQDMDHENMFWYRQDPGLGLRLIYFSYDVKMKEKGDIPEGYSVSREKKERFSLILESASTNQTSMYLCASSLDSSNEKLFFGSGTQLSVL.

The chain couples TRBV7-8 to TRBJ2-5; D is unresolved. V gave up 2 bases and J gave up 3 bases, with 10 bases separating them. The CDR3 runs to 14 residues. Looked up from germline, CDR1 is SGHVS and CDR2 is FQNEAQ. The CDR3 nucleotides read TGTGCCAGCAGCTTAAGATTTCAGGAAGAGACCCAGTACTTC. Translation: CASSLRFQEETQYF.

For this clone: One end of the junction is discordant with germline, which a read error may explain. The rearrangement uses TRBV14 and TRBJ2-5; D is undetermined. The CDR3 is 13 amino acids. Germline V gene data show CDR1 as SGHDN and CDR2 as FVKESK. CDR3 in DNA: TGTGCCAGCAGCCCCGTAACCCAAGGGACCCAGTACTTC. Protein product: CASSPVTQGTQYF.

V usage is TRBV27 and J usage is TRBJ2-1, with 13 bases matching TRBD2. The V gene end was trimmed by 6 bases and the J gene end by 8 bases; junction bases not matched to a gene: 7. The CDR3 is 15 amino acids. Germline CDR1 is MNHEY and CDR2 is SMNVEV (reference sequence). The CDR3 protein is CASRQLAGGYDEQFF. The CDR3 DNA reads as TGTGCCAGCAGACAACTAGCGGGGGGGTATGATGAGCAGTTCTTC.

V gene TRBV27 combines with J gene TRBJ2-5, with 7 bases fitting TRBD1. The trim removed 5 bases at V and 1 base at J, leaving 4 bases unmatched. Per the germline V gene, CDR1 is MNHEY and CDR2 is SMNVEV (reference sequence). The CDR3 is 14 amino acids. The CDR3 nucleotides are TGTGCCAGCAGTATGAACAGGGGCCAAGAGACCCAGTACTTC. Encoded protein: CASSMNRGQETQYF.

The gene calls are TRBV7-2 and TRBJ2-7, with D unclear. Germline V gene data show CDR1 as SGHTA and CDR2 as FQGNSA. The CDR3 is 14 residues long. The ends were cut back, 1 base at V and 5 bases at J, with 12 bases in the middle. Here the CDR3 reads CASSLEANVHEQYF. The CDR3 DNA is TGTGCCAGCAGCTTAGAAGCGAACGTACACGAGCAGTACTTC.